The 32 T cell receptor beta chains given below trace back to one sample, sequenced in a study of identical twins. MiXCR, run by TCRdb on the 5' RACE reads, gives a single entry per CDR3 protein. The sample has more than 1.5 million distinct CDR3 sequences, less than 40% seen once. Sequencing was carried out using cord blood. These receptors were obtained from a newborn girl in good health.

The rearrangement uses TRBV5-1 and TRBJ2-7; D tentatively reads TRBD1 or TRBD2 (5 bases each). The J call may be mistaken, given a closer DNA end match to TRBJ2-5. CDR1 and CDR2 from the germline V gene are SGHRS and YFSETQ. This CDR3 is 16 amino acids long. CDR3 in amino acids: CASSLEMGRAGETQYF. DNA of the CDR3: TGCGCCAGCAGCTTGGAAATGGGACGGGCCGGGGAGACCCAGTACTTC.

This clonotype occurred a few times. A read error may produce the germline difference seen at one junction end. This chain uses TRBV3-1 with TRBJ2-1; D may be TRBD1 or TRBD2 (5 bases each). Germline V gene data show CDR1 as LGHDT and CDR2 as YNNKEL (reference sequence). The CDR3 is 14 amino acids. The chain's CDR3 is CVSSQEGLGNEQFF. CDR3 coding DNA: TGTGTCAGCAGCCAAGAGGGGTTAGGCAATGAGCAGTTCTTC.

J is TRBJ2-6 and V is TRBV12-3 or TRBV12-4; D is perhaps TRBD1 (6 bases). Deletions cut 2 bases from V and 4 bases from J, with 9 bases between. The CDR3 extends over 15 amino acids. Here the CDR3 DNA reads TGTGCCAGCAGTTTACAGAGGGGGGGGGCCAACGTCCTGACTTTC. Protein product: CASSLQRGGANVLTF.

This chain uses TRBV12-3 or TRBV12-4 with TRBJ1-4, with a tentative D call TRBD1 (6 bases). The CDR3 has 13 residues. The ends were cut back, 3 bases at V and 7 bases at J, with 9 bases in the middle. The CDR3 is CASSFKTGEKLFF. The CDR3 nucleotides read TGTGCCAGCAGTTTTAAGACAGGTGAAAAACTGTTTTTT.

The chain has TRBV28 and TRBJ1-2; TRBD1 matches 8 bases. The CDR3 loop spans 15 amino acids. Germline lookup yields CDR1 MDHEN and CDR2 SYDVKM. The V and J ends lost 3 bases and 8 bases, in that order; junction bases with no gene match: 11. In DNA, the CDR3 is TGTGCCAGCAGTTTGGCCTCAGGGGGCGAGGGGGGCTACACCTTC. This translates into CASSLASGGEGGYTF.

V and J are TRBV25-1 and TRBJ1-4; weak D call: TRBD1 (5 bases). Between the trimmed V and J ends, which lost 4 bases and 8 bases, there was a span of 5 bases. The germline V gene encodes CDR1 MGHDK and CDR2 SYGVNS. The CDR3 spans 11 residues. The CDR3 region is CASSGTEKLFF. As DNA, the CDR3 is TGTGCCAGCAGTGGGACAGAAAAACTGTTTTTT.

The J gene is TRBJ2-2, the V gene TRBV28; TRBD2 is a possible D gene (5 bases). The CDR3 is 15 residues long. With 11 bases removed from V and 0 bases from J, the gap between germline ends came to 16 bases. Germline V gene sequence: CDR1 MDHEN, CDR2 SYDVKM. The DNA for the CDR3 is TGTGCCTGTCTTCGGGGATCGGCGAACACCGGGGAGCTGTTTTTT. As protein: CACLRGSANTGELFF. Filled out from reference TRBV28 and TRBJ2-2, the complete variable domain reads DVKVTQSSRYLVKRTGEKVFLECVQDMDHENMFWYRQDPGLGLRLIYFSYDVKMKEKGDIPEGYSVSREKKERFSLILESASTNQTSMYLCACLRGSANTGELFFGEGSRLTVL.

The CDR3 region is CATSDRQGASNQPQHF. DNA for the CDR3: TGTGCCACCAGTGATCGACAGGGGGCTAGCAATCAGCCCCAGCATTTT. The chain employs TRBV24-1 and TRBJ1-5; 10 bases match TRBD1. Germline V CDR1 and CDR2: KGHDR, SFDVKD. The V and J ends lost 3 bases and 0 bases, in that order; junction bases with no gene match: 1. This CDR3 spans 16 amino acids.

This rearrangement joins TRBV20-1 to TRBJ2-3; TRBD2 agrees at 7 bases. The CDR3 covers 15 residues. Germline V gene data show CDR1 as DFQATT and CDR2 as SNEGSKA (reference sequence). V shed 2 bases and J 3 bases; nucleotides not matched to a gene: 8. The CDR3 DNA reads as TGCAGTGCTAGAAGACCGGGACTAAGGACAGATACGCAGTATTTT. Translated, it gives CSARRPGLRTDTQYF.

The gene calls are TRBV6-1 and TRBJ1-5, with 7 positions matching TRBD1. This CDR3 comprises 15 residues. Per germline, CDR1 MNHNS and CDR2 SASEGT. V was pared by 7 bases and J by 3 bases, with 9 bases of the junction left unmatched. The CDR3 reads CASTRQGSHNQPQHF. The CDR3 DNA is TGTGCCAGCACCCGACAGGGAAGCCACAATCAGCCCCAGCATTTT.

This chain connects TRBV12-3 or TRBV12-4 to TRBJ1-2; 9 bases fit TRBD1. This CDR3 spans 15 amino acids. Losses at the gene ends were 6 bases for V and 6 bases for J; bases not matched to a gene: 11. The CDR3 spells CASRSDRGPRDGYTF. CDR3 coding DNA: TGTGCCAGCAGATCGGACAGGGGCCCGCGGGATGGCTACACCTTC.

This clonotype was recorded a few times. Compared with germline, one end of the junction differs, possibly owing to a read error. The chain carries TRBV25-1 and TRBJ2-2; 9 bases map to TRBD1. Germline-derived CDR1 and CDR2 are MGHDK and SYGVNS. The CDR3 consists of 16 residues. CDR3 in amino acids: CASSEEGTGNAGELFF. The CDR3 DNA reads as TGTGCCAGCAGTGAGGAGGGGACAGGGAACGCCGGGGAGCTGTTTTTT.

There are a few counts of this clonotype. The chain uses TRBV9 and TRBJ2-3; the match to TRBD2 covers 9 bases. This CDR3 is 16 amino acids long. Germline lookup yields CDR1 SGDLS and CDR2 YYNGEE. The trim removed 4 bases at V and 2 bases at J, leaving 8 bases unmatched. CDR3: CASSHPGLASTDTQYF. CDR3 sequence (DNA): TGTGCCAGCAGCCACCCGGGACTAGCATCCACAGATACGCAGTATTTT.

The chain combines TRBV12-3 or TRBV12-4 with TRBJ1-1; TRBD1 matches at 9 bases. CDR3 length equals 14 residues. The V gene end was trimmed by 3 bases and the J gene end by 3 bases; junction bases not matched to a gene: 2. The DNA for the CDR3 is TGTGCCAGCAGTTTTGACAGGGGGTACACTGAAGCTTTCTTT. Translation gives CASSFDRGYTEAFF.

The table lists this clonotype with a count of one. The CDR3 nucleotides are TGTGCCAGCAGCCAAGAGGATCGGGAGGGCCTAGTGTGCGAGCAGTACTTC. It translates to CASSQEDREGLVCEQYF. The genes are TRBV3-1 and TRBJ2-7; 8 bases are shared with TRBD2. J was trimmed by 6 bases and V by 0 bases; bases with no gene match: 13. CDR3 length equals 17 residues. CDR1 LGHDT and CDR2 YNNKEL come from the germline V gene (reference sequence).

This clonotype was observed many times. The V gene is TRBV5-1, the J gene TRBJ1-5; D might be TRBD1 (6 bases). Looked up from germline, CDR1 is SGHRS and CDR2 is YFSETQ. The CDR3 runs 15 residues. The V gene lost 1 base and the J gene lost 1 base, with 9 bases spanning the gap. This chain's CDR3 is CASSLTGQSNQPQHF. CDR3 bases: TGCGCCAGCAGCTTGACAGGGCAGAGCAATCAGCCCCAGCATTTT.

Written as DNA, the CDR3 is TGCGCCAGCCCTGCGGGAGTCTACGAGCAGTACTTC. This sequence encodes CASPAGVYEQYF. The J gene is TRBJ2-7, the V gene TRBV5-1; 7 nucleotides line up with TRBD2. The CDR3 sequence is 12 residues long. Germline V CDR1 and CDR2: SGHRS, YFSETQ. J gave up 3 bases and V 7 bases, and 4 bases lay outside the gene matches.

The gene calls are TRBV20-1 and TRBJ2-3, with TRBD2 matching over 9 bases. CDR1 and CDR2 (germline): DFQATT, SNEGSKA (reference sequence). Losses at the gene ends were 1 base for V and 5 bases for J; bases not matched to a gene: 1. The CDR3 has 13 amino acids. DNA for the CDR3: TGCAGTGCTAGAGGCGGGGGGGAAGATACGCAGTATTTT. This codes for CSARGGGEDTQYF.

The chain uses TRBV20-1 and TRBJ2-3; 14 nucleotides align to TRBD2. This CDR3 region has 17 residues. The V segment lost 2 bases and the J segment 1 base; nucleotides outside the gene matches: 5. The germline CDR1 and CDR2 sequences are DFQATT and SNEGSKA (reference sequence). The chain's CDR3 is CSARRRLAGGRTDTQYF. CDR3 bases: TGCAGTGCTAGAAGACGACTAGCGGGGGGGCGCACAGATACGCAGTATTTT.

The chain links TRBV30 to TRBJ1-1; a possible D gene is TRBD1 (5 bases). With 2 bases removed from V and 5 bases from J, the gap between germline ends came to 15 bases. CDR1 and CDR2 from the germline V gene are GTSNPN and SVGIG (reference sequence). The CDR3 covers 14 residues. DNA for the CDR3: TGTGCCTGGAGTTCCCGAAGACAGAGAACTGAAGCTTTCTTT. It encodes CAWSSRRQRTEAFF. Using reference TRBV30 and TRBJ1-1 for the parts outside the CDR3, the full variable domain is SQTIHQWPATLVQPVGSPLSLECTVEGTSNPNLYWYRQAAGRGLQLLFYSVGIGQISSEVPQNLSASRPQDRQFILSSKKLLLSDSGFYLCAWSSRRQRTEAFFGQGTRLTVV.

This clonotype has more than one count but fewer than ten. The chain combines TRBV12-3 or TRBV12-4 with TRBJ2-5, with 10 bases lining up with TRBD2. Trimming took 7 bases from V and 11 from J; bases not matched to a gene: 13. This CDR3 region has 14 residues. The CDR3 spells CASTSGRGLNEQYF. CDR3 DNA sequence: TGTGCCAGCACCAGCGGGAGGGGTTTAAATGAGCAGTACTTC.

This clonotype was seen a handful of times. The V and J genes are TRBV20-1 and TRBJ2-1, with a tentative D call TRBD2 (6 bases). Germline V lookup: CDR1 DFQATT, CDR2 SNEGSKA (reference sequence). CDR3 length: 14 residues. V lost 6 bases to trimming and J lost 0 bases, with 12 bases between them. CDR3 amino acids: CSAAGTSSYNEQFF. CDR3 DNA: TGCAGTGCCGCGGGAACCAGCTCCTACAATGAGCAGTTCTTC.

V usage is TRBV29-1 and J usage is TRBJ2-3; the D gene is possibly TRBD2 (6 bases). In germline, CDR1 is SQVTM, CDR2 ANQGSEA. V lost 2 bases and J 10 bases, leaving 13 bases between the germline ends. The CDR3 consists of 12 residues. The CDR3 DNA sequence: TGCAGCGTTGAACTGGCGGGAAGTTCGCAGTATTTT. This gives the protein CSVELAGSSQYF.

The chain carries TRBV21-1 and TRBJ2-7. TRBV21-1 is a documented pseudogene. The CDR3 sequence is 12 residues long. CDR3 in amino acids: CATRATRYEQYF. CDR3 in DNA: TGTGCCACCAGGGCCACGAGATACGAGCAGTACTTC.

This clonotype was seen more than once but under ten times. V is TRBV5-1 and J is TRBJ2-3; D perhaps matches TRBD2 (6 bases). The CDR3 is made up of 17 amino acids. Trimming took off 4 bases at V and 2 bases at J, with 20 bases between the two ends. CDR1 is SGHRS and CDR2 is YFSETQ in the germline V gene. CDR3 nucleotides: TGCGCCAGCAGCCACTCGCCTAGCGCCTTTATCACAGATACGCAGTATTTT. The encoded protein is CASSHSPSAFITDTQYF.

This clonotype was observed many times. The chain couples TRBV10-3 to TRBJ2-1; 8 bases match TRBD1. Germline V CDR1 and CDR2: ENHRY, SYGVKD. CDR3 length equals 17 residues. The V segment lost 6 bases and the J segment 0 bases; nucleotides outside the gene matches: 10. The CDR3 here is CAISDAGGLGSYNEQFF. The CDR3 nucleotides are TGTGCCATCAGCGATGCAGGGGGCCTGGGCTCCTACAATGAGCAGTTCTTC.

This chain uses TRBV9 with TRBJ1-2; 7 bases map to TRBD1. Germline V gene lookup returns CDR1 SGDLS and CDR2 YYNGEE. With V trimmed by 2 bases and J by 2 bases, 6 bases remained unmatched. The CDR3 runs to 15 residues. CDR3 region: CASSVSPGQNYGYTF. The CDR3 nucleotides are TGTGCCAGCAGCGTCTCCCCGGGACAGAACTATGGCTACACCTTC. Variable domain in full (rest from reference TRBV9 and TRBJ1-2): DSGVTQTPKHLITATGQRVTLRCSPRSGDLSVYWYQQSLDQGLQFLIQYYNGEERAKGNILERFSAQQFPDLHSELNLSSLELGDSALYFCASSVSPGQNYGYTFGSGTRLTVV.

V is TRBV6-5 and J is TRBJ2-5; D may be TRBD2 (5 bases). The germline V gene encodes CDR1 MNHEY and CDR2 SVGAGI. V shed 6 bases and J shed 1 base, with 12 bases lying between them. The CDR3 covers 14 residues. In DNA, the CDR3 is TGTGCCAGCAGGAGGCGGGCAGGCCAAGAGACCCAGTACTTC. Protein product: CASRRRAGQETQYF.

The V call is TRBV20-1, the J call TRBJ2-7, with TRBD2 matching over 7 bases. Trimming took 1 base from V and 1 from J; bases not matched to a gene: 7. This CDR3 spans 15 amino acids. Per germline, CDR1 DFQATT and CDR2 SNEGSKA (reference sequence). CDR3 sequence (DNA): TGCAGTGCTAGAGGCCTGGCTAGCGGATCCTACGAGCAGTACTTC. This sequence encodes CSARGLASGSYEQYF.

This clonotype has more than one count but fewer than ten. This rearrangement joins TRBV20-1 to TRBJ2-3; 10 nucleotides agree with TRBD2. This CDR3 is built from 15 residues. Germline V lookup: CDR1 DFQATT, CDR2 SNEGSKA (reference sequence). The trim removed 6 bases at V and 0 bases at J, leaving 6 bases unmatched. The chain's CDR3 is CSATSGRGSTDTQYF. CDR3 coding DNA: TGCAGTGCAACGAGCGGGAGGGGAAGCACAGATACGCAGTATTTT.

This clonotype has only a few counts. One end of the junction is discordant with germline, which a read error may explain. The V gene is TRBV5-6, the J gene TRBJ1-1; D unclear. CDR1 SGHDT and CDR2 YYEEEE come from the germline V gene. The CDR3 runs 13 residues. CDR3 DNA sequence: TGTGCCAGCAGATTGGCCGGGTTCACTGAAGCTTTCTTT. Amino acid sequence: CASRLAGFTEAFF.

This chain uses TRBV19 with TRBJ1-5; D may be TRBD1 (6 bases). Germline V gene sequence: CDR1 LNHDA, CDR2 SQIVND (reference sequence). Trimming cost V 6 bases and J 3 bases, with 12 bases left between them. This CDR3 spans 14 amino acids. The CDR3 loop is CASRVGQTNQPQHF. The CDR3 DNA reads as TGTGCCAGTAGAGTAGGACAGACCAATCAGCCCCAGCATTTT.